Below, 18 T cell receptor beta chains from the same sample are listed, as sequenced in a study of shared clonotypes between healthy human individuals. Using immunoSEQ multiplex PCR, the repertoire was profiled, and TCRdb retains in-frame clones only, with some absent. This sample yields 700,000 or so clones, of which around 72% are seen a single time; roughly 1.8% belongs to the top ten. Sequenced: memory CD4+ T cells sorted from blood. Subset reported: CD45RA-negative fraction. The receptors were sampled from a woman aged 25 to 39 in good health.

Regarding this clone: At one boundary the junction diverges from the germline segment, which might be a read error. The chain couples TRBV15 to TRBJ2-5, with 8 bases matching TRBD1. Germline-derived CDR1 and CDR2 are LNHNV and YYDKDF (reference sequence). This CDR3 region has 12 residues. The CDR3 loop is CATSRDGTGSNF. The CDR3 DNA follows: TGTGCCACCAGCAGAGATGGGACAGGCTCCAACTTC.

The chain combines TRBV7-9 with TRBJ1-4; D perhaps matches TRBD1 (5 bases). Per germline, CDR1 SEHNR and CDR2 FQNEAQ (reference sequence). The length of the CDR3 is 14 residues. Trimming removed 1 base at V and 8 bases at J, with 11 bases between. The CDR3 reads CASSLGQGKEKLFF. CDR3 coding DNA: TGTGCCAGCAGCTTAGGCCAGGGCAAGGAAAAACTGTTTTTT.

The chain is built from TRBV4-1 and TRBJ1-1; D remains ambiguous. Trimming cost V 0 bases and J 6 bases, with 8 bases left between them. The CDR3 length is 13 residues. Germline values: CDR1 MGHRA, CDR2 YSYEKL. CDR3 nucleotides: TGCGCCAGCAGCCAAGATTGGGTATCTGAAGCTTTCTTT. It specifies CASSQDWVSEAFF.

This sequence joins TRBV4-1 and TRBJ2-2, with unresolved D. Trimming stripped 1 base from V and 4 bases from J, with 10 bases between. The germline CDR1 and CDR2 sequences are MGHRA and YSYEKL. The CDR3 spans 15 residues. The CDR3 DNA reads as TGCGCCAGCAGCCAAGGAGTCGGCATCACCGGGGAGCTGTTTTTT. Protein sequence: CASSQGVGITGELFF.

The rearrangement uses TRBV9 and TRBJ2-5; D is unresolved. The CDR3 has 13 residues. Germline assignment: CDR1 SGDLS and CDR2 YYNGEE. The germline V and J ends were trimmed by 0 bases and 5 bases, with 8 bases remaining between them. CDR3 sequence: CASSVEQWETQYF. The CDR3 DNA follows: TGTGCCAGCAGCGTAGAACAGTGGGAGACCCAGTACTTC.

The V call is TRBV7-6, the J call TRBJ1-4; D is undetermined. Trimming stripped 1 base from V and 4 bases from J, with 10 bases between. The CDR3 runs to 15 residues. CDR1 is SGHVS, CDR2 FNYEAQ, per germline. The DNA of the CDR3 is TGTGCCAGCAGCTTAGAGCCATCCTTTAATGAAAAACTGTTTTTT. Protein product: CASSLEPSFNEKLFF.

This sequence joins TRBV9 and TRBJ2-1, with TRBD2 matching over 7 bases. V shed 2 bases, J shed 2 bases, and the junction held 4 bases outside the gene matches. The CDR3 extends over 15 amino acids. Germline CDR1 and CDR2: SGDLS and YYNGEE. The CDR3 sequence is CASSVSGTTYNEQFF. For the CDR3, the DNA is TGTGCCAGCAGCGTCAGCGGGACCACCTACAATGAGCAGTTCTTC.

The chain employs TRBV18 and TRBJ2-7; a possible D gene is TRBD1 (6 bases). V lost 2 bases and J lost 4, with 9 bases in between. This CDR3 spans 13 amino acids. Germline lookup yields CDR1 KGHSH and CDR2 LQKENI. CDR3 sequence reads: CASSPGTTYEQYF. DNA for the CDR3: TGTGCCAGCTCACCAGGGACAACGTACGAGCAGTACTTC.

The chain employs TRBV14 and TRBJ2-5; tentatively, D is TRBD2 (6 bases). V was shortened by 3 bases and J by 5 bases, with 16 bases between the two germline ends. CDR3 size: 15 residues. Germline assignment: CDR1 SGHDN and CDR2 FVKESK. CDR3 residues: CASSHNRAGGETQYF. Here the CDR3 DNA reads TGTGCCAGCAGCCATAACCGGGCCGGAGGGGAGACCCAGTACTTC.

The rearrangement links TRBV6-1 to TRBJ1-2; D uncertain. Trimming took 1 base from V and 14 from J, leaving 11 bases between them. The germline gives CDR1 MNHNS, CDR2 SASEGT. This CDR3 has 11 amino acids. Here the CDR3 DNA reads TGTGCCAGCAGTGAAGTCCCAGGTGGAACCTTC. Residues: CASSEVPGGTF.

The chain employs TRBV11-3 and TRBJ1-5; no definite D call. V lost 8 bases to trimming and J lost 3 bases, with 14 bases between them. The CDR3 spans 14 residues. Germline V gene lookup returns CDR1 SGHNT and CDR2 YENEEA. The CDR3 DNA sequence: TGTGCCAGCTCATCACCGAGCTACAATCAGCCCCAGCATTTT. Protein: CASSSPSYNQPQHF.

V gene TRBV27 combines with J gene TRBJ2-5, with a tentative D call TRBD2 (5 bases). The DNA end is more similar to TRBJ2-7, so the J call may be wrong. The CDR3 runs to 16 residues. The germline gives CDR1 MNHEY, CDR2 SMNVEV (reference sequence). The DNA of the CDR3 is TGTGCCAGTAGAGGAGGAAAAGGGTCCAGCTCCTACGAGCAGTACTTC. It is translated as CASRGGKGSSSYEQYF.

This clone is a singleton in its sample. The chain is built from TRBV30 and TRBJ2-2, with D possibly being TRBD1 or TRBD2 (5 bases each). Trimming shortened V by 2 bases and J by 3 bases, and 10 bases separated the two germline ends. The germline CDR1 and CDR2 sequences are GTSNPN and SVGIG (reference sequence). The CDR3 contains 14 residues. This CDR3 is CAWSTGRYTGELFF. The CDR3 DNA follows: TGTGCCTGGAGTACGGGGCGCTACACCGGGGAGCTGTTTTTT.

This clone appeared once. V is TRBV7-2 and J is TRBJ2-7; 7 positions match TRBD2. The germline gives CDR1 SGHTA, CDR2 FQGNSA. V lost 2 bases, J lost 4 bases, and 8 bases stayed unmatched. This CDR3 has 15 residues. CDR3 region: CASSLNPLAVYEQYF. The DNA for the CDR3 is TGTGCCAGCAGCTTAAATCCCCTAGCGGTTTACGAGCAGTACTTC.

The chain carries TRBV5-4 and TRBJ1-1; possible D gene TRBD1, 6 bases. Germline V gives CDR1 SGHNT, CDR2 YYREEE (reference sequence). Trimming took off 3 bases at V and 3 bases at J, with 15 bases between the two ends. The CDR3 runs 15 residues. CDR3: CASSSTTGSHTEAFF. CDR3 nucleotide sequence: TGTGCCAGCAGCTCGACGACAGGCTCGCACACTGAAGCTTTCTTT.

For this clone: An end of the junction differs from the germline gene, which may be a read error. The rearrangement joins TRBV6-1 to TRBJ2-5; unclear D gene. The germline V gene encodes CDR1 MNHNS and CDR2 SASEGT. The CDR3 length is 11 residues. For the CDR3, the DNA is TGTGCCAGCAGTCCTCAAGGGACCCAGTACTTC. Translating it yields CASSPQGTQYF.

The chain is built from TRBV7-3 and TRBJ2-7; possible D gene TRBD2, 6 bases. From germline, CDR1 is SGHTA and CDR2 FQGTGA. V was trimmed by 0 bases and J by 2 bases, leaving 11 bases between them. The CDR3 is 15 amino acids. CDR3 sequence: CASSLTGGGTYEQYF. CDR3 DNA sequence: TGTGCCAGCAGCTTAACGGGCGGAGGGACCTACGAGCAGTACTTC. The full variable domain, completed using reference TRBV7-3 and TRBJ2-7, is GAGVSQTPSNKVTEKGKYVELRCDPISGHTALYWYRQSLGQGPEFLIYFQGTGAADDSGLPNDRFFAVRPEGSVSTLKIQRTERGDSAVYLCASSLTGGGTYEQYFGPGTRLTVT.

This clone was detected only a few times. V usage is TRBV7-6 and J usage is TRBJ1-5; unclear D gene. Germline V gene data show CDR1 as SGHVS and CDR2 as FNYEAQ. The CDR3 runs to 13 residues. The ends were cut back, 4 bases at V and 4 bases at J, with 8 bases in the middle. The CDR3 loop is CASSYSRNQPQHF. As DNA, the CDR3 is TGTGCCAGCAGCTACAGCAGAAATCAGCCCCAGCATTTT.